The rows below give T cell receptor beta chains drawn from one sample of a study of T cells in Graves' hyperthyroidism and ophthalmopathy. TCRdb passed the multiplex PCR reads through MiXCR, listing each CDR3 protein once. The sample includes some 740,000 distinct CDR3 sequences, 14% seen only once; the top ten take 10% to 13%. Sequenced: blood. These receptors were taken from a woman between 18 and 29 years old with Graves' hyperthyroidism. CDR3s include the opening cysteine and the closing phenylalanine or tryptophan. Each record gives: clone size, D gene, J gene, V gene, CDR3 DNA, CDR3 protein. The D gene is left open where the match is weak. Clone size is not always given. Where it is, it says once, few, many or a class for expanded clones.

size: -; D: TRBD2; J: TRBJ2-1; V: TRBV29-1; DNA: TGCAGCGTTGACCCGTCTAGCGGGAGTTACAATGAGCAGTTCTTC; CDR3: CSVDPSSGSYNEQFF
size: -; D: TRBD2; J: TRBJ2-7; V: TRBV14; DNA: TGTGCCAGCAGTCATCAAGCGGGAGGGTCCTACGAGCAGTACTTC; CDR3: CASSHQAGGSYEQYF
size: many; D: -; J: TRBJ1-2; V: TRBV11-2; DNA: TGTGCCAGCAGCTCCCCACCCAAGGCTGTTCATGGCTACACCTTC; CDR3: CASSSPPKAVHGYTF
size: -; D: -; J: TRBJ2-1; V: TRBV7-9; DNA: TGTGCCAGCAGCTTACCGGTTTATCTCTCCTACAATGAGCAGTTCTTC; CDR3: CASSLPVYLSYNEQFF
size: many; D: TRBD2; J: TRBJ2-1; V: TRBV20-1; DNA: TGCAGTGCTGGCTCGAGGACTAGCGGGAGTTGGGAGCAGTTCTTC; CDR3: CSAGSRTSGSWEQFF
size: few; D: TRBD1; J: TRBJ2-5; V: TRBV24-1; DNA: TGTGCCACCAGTGGACAGGGTGAGACCCAGTACTTC; CDR3: CATSGQGETQYF
size: many; D: -; J: TRBJ1-2; V: TRBV19; DNA: TGTGCCAGTAGTATTACCGGGTCTAACTATGGCTACACCTTC; CDR3: CASSITGSNYGYTF
size: few; D: -; J: TRBJ1-1; V: TRBV20-1; DNA: TGCAGTGCTAGCACTGGTGGGGTACTAGCTTTCTTT; CDR3: CSASTGGVLAFF
size: few; D: TRBD1; J: TRBJ2-7; V: TRBV2; DNA: TGTGCCAGCGTTGGACAGGGGTCCTACGAGCAGTACTTC; CDR3: CASVGQGSYEQYF
size: -; D: -; J: TRBJ2-5; V: TRBV2; DNA: TGTGCCAGCAATTGGCAGCAAGAGACCCAGTACTTC; CDR3: CASNWQQETQYF
size: -; D: TRBD1; J: TRBJ1-5; V: TRBV7-2; DNA: TGTGCCAGCAGCTTAGCGGGACAGGGGGGAAATCAGCCCCAGCATTTT; CDR3: CASSLAGQGGNQPQHF
size: -; D: -; J: TRBJ1-2; V: TRBV29-1; DNA: TGCAGCGTCGGAGTGGGAAGCTATGGCTACACCTTC; CDR3: CSVGVGSYGYTF
size: many; D: -; J: TRBJ1-1; V: TRBV15; DNA: TGTGCCACCAGGAAGAGCACAGGTAGCCCTGAAGCTTTCTTT; CDR3: CATRKSTGSPEAFF
size: many; D: -; J: TRBJ1-5; V: TRBV6-2/TRBV6-3; DNA: TGTGCCAGCAAGCGGACGGGACCCAGCAATCAGCCCCAGCATTTT; CDR3: CASKRTGPSNQPQHF
size: -; D: TRBD1; J: TRBJ1-4; V: TRBV11-2; DNA: TGTGCCAGCAGCTCCCCCCCGGGACAGGGGAACGAAAAACTGTTTTTT; CDR3: CASSSPPGQGNEKLFF
size: -; D: -; J: TRBJ2-1; V: TRBV29-1; DNA: TGCAGCGTTGAAGGTGATTCCGATGAGCAGTTCTTC; CDR3: CSVEGDSDEQFF
size: many; D: -; J: TRBJ1-1; V: TRBV6-1; DNA: TGTGCCAGCAGTGGTTCTACAGGGAGTGTCGACACTGAAGCTTTCTTT; CDR3: CASSGSTGSVDTEAFF
size: -; D: -; J: TRBJ2-3; V: TRBV5-6; DNA: TGTGCCAGCAGCTGGGGGGAAAAAGATACGCAGTATTTT; CDR3: CASSWGEKDTQYF
size: few; D: TRBD2; J: TRBJ2-5; V: TRBV28; DNA: TGTGCCAGCAGCCCCCTGGAGCGGGAGGTGGGGGAGACCCAGTACTTC; CDR3: CASSPLEREVGETQYF
size: -; D: -; J: TRBJ2-2; V: TRBV6-2/TRBV6-3; DNA: TGTGCCAGTCTACAACCGAGCGAGCCGAACACCGGGGAGCTGTTTTTT; CDR3: CASLQPSEPNTGELFF
size: few; D: TRBD2; J: TRBJ2-1; V: TRBV25-1; DNA: TGTGCCAGCAGTGATTCCCTCCTACTAGCGGCCTCCTACAATGAGCAGTTCTTC; CDR3: CASSDSLLLAASYNEQFF
size: many; D: -; J: TRBJ2-1; V: TRBV27; DNA: TGTGCCAGCAGCTCTGATCCACCGAGCTCCTACAATGAGCAGTTCTTC; CDR3: CASSSDPPSSYNEQFF
size: many; D: -; J: TRBJ1-1; V: TRBV3-1; DNA: TGTGCCAGCAGCTTCAGGGAACCCACTGAAGCTTTCTTT; CDR3: CASSFREPTEAFF
size: -; D: -; J: TRBJ2-1; V: TRBV7-3; DNA: TGTGCCAGCAGCTTCCAGGACTCCAATGAGCAGTTCTTC; CDR3: CASSFQDSNEQFF
size: many; D: -; J: TRBJ1-2; V: TRBV6-6; DNA: TGTGCCAGCAGTTACTTGCCTTTCCCAACGGGACGGGGGGGAGGTGGCTACACCTTC; CDR3: CASSYLPFPTGRGGGGYTF
size: few; D: -; J: TRBJ2-7; V: TRBV30; DNA: TGTGCCTGGAGTCCTGGGATGGTGGGCCGATATTACGAGCAGTACTTC; CDR3: CAWSPGMVGRYYEQYF
size: many; D: TRBD2; J: TRBJ2-1; V: TRBV2; DNA: TGTGCCAGCAGCCGCGGGGGGGGCGGGACCTCCTACAATGAGCAGTTCTTC; CDR3: CASSRGGGGTSYNEQFF